The present T cell receptor beta chain was sequenced within a study of CD4+ T cells in melanoma. As regards this clone: Antigen unknown.

The germline V gene encodes CDR1 SGHRS and CDR2 YFSETQ. Trimming removed 0 bases from V and 4 bases from J; junction bases left unmatched: 7. CDR3 length equals 16 residues. Notes on the study in general: A reported correlation linked neoantigen-specific CD4+ T cells to CD8+, macrophage and B cell function. Reportedly, melanoma neoantigen-specific CD4+ T cells showed varied differentiation states.

Using immunoSEQ multiplex PCR, the repertoire was profiled, and TCRdb retains in-frame clones only, with some absent. The repertoire holds tens of thousands of clones, roughly three quarters seen once, with roughly 4.8% in the top ten. What was sequenced was tumor tissue. The origin of this receptor is a human donor with melanoma. The gene calls are TRBV5-1 and TRBJ2-1; TRBD2 agrees at 7 bases. Here the CDR3 reads CASSLAPGRGYNEQFF. The DNA of the CDR3 is TGCGCCAGCAGCTTGGCCCCAGGGAGGGGTTACAATGAGCAGTTCTTC.